The 28 T cell receptor beta chains in this list originate from one sample, sequenced in a study of T cells after yellow fever vaccination. TCRdb processed the 5' RACE reads anew with MiXCR; each CDR3 protein has one entry. The data show about 29,000 distinct CDR3 sequences, with about 4.7% seen just once and over 40% held by the top ten. Sequenced material: CD8+ T cells sorted from PBMCs, taken 10 days after the yellow fever booster vaccination. These receptor sequences come from a man aged 25-45 years who received the YFV17D yellow fever vaccine.

At least ten counts were recorded for this clonotype. The rearrangement links TRBV9 to TRBJ2-3; 13 nucleotides match TRBD2. The CDR3 totals 16 residues. V trimming: 3 bases; J trimming: 2 bases; junction bases outside the gene matches: 3. Germline CDR1 SGDLS, CDR2 YYNGEE. For the CDR3, the DNA is TGTGCCAGCAGCGGTGGACTAGCGGGGGCCACAGATACGCAGTATTTT. This encodes CASSGGLAGATDTQYF.

This clonotype was recorded at least ten times. V usage is TRBV10-3 and J usage is TRBJ2-1; D unclear. Germline values: CDR1 ENHRY, CDR2 SYGVKD. The V and J ends lost 2 bases and 7 bases respectively, with 6 bases between them. This CDR3 has 12 amino acids. In nucleotides, the CDR3 is TGTGCCATCAGTGAGACCCGAAATGAGCAGTTCTTC. It specifies CAISETRNEQFF.

This clonotype was seen many times. The V call is TRBV19, the J call TRBJ2-6, with D perhaps given as TRBD1 or TRBD2 (6 bases each). The length of the CDR3 is 19 residues. V lost 4 bases, J lost 0 bases, and 19 bases lay in between. Germline V gives CDR1 LNHDA, CDR2 SQIVND (reference sequence). CDR3: CASSTPVLGGGSGANVLTF. The CDR3 bases are TGTGCCAGTAGTACCCCCGTTTTGGGGGGCGGCTCTGGGGCCAACGTCCTGACTTTC.

This clonotype was seen many times. The rearrangement uses TRBV11-2 and TRBJ2-5; D is ambiguous. V lost 1 base and J lost 4, with 16 bases in between. The germline V gene has CDR1 SGHAT and CDR2 FQNNGV. The CDR3 runs to 16 residues. The CDR3: CASSLGLRPGSETQYF. The CDR3 region has the DNA TGTGCCAGCAGCTTAGGTCTGAGACCGGGCTCAGAGACCCAGTACTTC.

The genes are TRBV7-8 and TRBJ2-7; TRBD2 matches at 9 bases. The CDR3 runs 14 residues. Losses at the gene ends were 4 bases for V and 2 bases for J; bases not matched to a gene: 3. Looked up from germline, CDR1 is SGHVS and CDR2 is FQNEAQ. The CDR3 nucleotides read TGTGCCAGCAGCTCTAGCGGGGCGGCCTACGAGCAGTACTTC. Translating gives CASSSSGAAYEQYF. Filled out from reference TRBV7-8 and TRBJ2-7, the complete variable domain reads GAGVSQSPRYKVAKRGQDVALRCDPISGHVSLFWYQQALGQGPEFLTYFQNEAQLDKSGLPSDRFFAERPEGSVSTLKIQRTQQEDSAVYLCASSSSGAAYEQYFGPGTRLTVT.

The V and J genes are TRBV7-6 and TRBJ2-7; the D gene is possibly TRBD1 (6 bases). This CDR3 is 15 amino acids long. Trimming removed 5 bases at V and 0 bases at J, with 14 bases between. The germline CDR1 and CDR2 sequences are SGHVS and FNYEAQ. This CDR3 is CASSPESRGSYEQYF. CDR3 sequence (DNA): TGTGCCAGCAGCCCCGAGTCCAGGGGCTCCTACGAGCAGTACTTC.

This clonotype was counted ten times or more. The genes are TRBV12-3 or TRBV12-4 and TRBJ1-2; 9 bases align to TRBD1. V dropped 6 bases and J dropped 6; count of bases not matched to a gene: 8. This CDR3 has 14 amino acids. The CDR3 is CASSGDRVRHGYTF. Written as DNA, the CDR3 is TGTGCCAGCAGCGGGGACAGGGTCCGCCATGGCTACACCTTC.

The sample holds many counts of this clonotype. The rearrangement joins TRBV28 to TRBJ2-7, with no clear D. Trimming shortened V by 4 bases and J by 0 bases, and 7 bases separated the two germline ends. Germline CDR1 reads MDHEN; CDR2 reads SYDVKM. The CDR3 is 13 amino acids. CDR3 protein: CASSSPYSYEQYF. Written as DNA, the CDR3 is TGTGCCAGCAGTTCTCCCTACTCCTACGAGCAGTACTTC.

This clonotype was recorded at least ten times. The chain links TRBV18 to TRBJ2-1, with TRBD2 matching over 8 bases. This CDR3 contains 15 residues. J was trimmed by 5 bases and V by 4 bases; bases with no gene match: 7. Germline loops: CDR1 KGHSH, CDR2 LQKENI. In DNA, the CDR3 is TGTGCCAGCTCACTCGGGAGGGCATATAACAATGAGCAGTTCTTC. It yields the protein CASSLGRAYNNEQFF.

This clonotype was seen many times. The chain couples TRBV29-1 to TRBJ2-1; TRBD2 matches at 7 bases. This CDR3 spans 18 amino acids. Germline V gives CDR1 SQVTM, CDR2 ANQGSEA. V lost 4 bases to trimming and J lost 0 bases; unmatched junction nucleotides: 15. The CDR3 region has the DNA TGCAGCGTTGGGACCGAGGCCCCGGGACTAAGCTCCTACAATGAGCAGTTCTTC. Translating it yields CSVGTEAPGLSSYNEQFF.

This clonotype has ten or more counts. The CDR3 loop is CASSLGSQREQYF. DNA of the CDR3: TGTGCCAGCAGCTTAGGCAGCCAAAGAGAGCAGTACTTC. The V gene is TRBV7-6, the J gene TRBJ2-7, with D unclear. CDR3 size: 13 residues. Germline V CDR1 and CDR2: SGHVS, FNYEAQ. The V gene lost 1 base and the J gene lost 7 bases, with 11 bases spanning the gap.

Ten or more counts support this clonotype. The chain links TRBV19 to TRBJ2-2; D remains unclear. Per germline, CDR1 LNHDA and CDR2 SQIVND (reference sequence). The CDR3 loop spans 16 amino acids. Trimming took off 1 base at V and 5 bases at J, with 14 bases between the two ends. Written as DNA, the CDR3 is TGTGCCAGTAGTATAGGGGTAGACCCATGGACCGGGGAGCTGTTTTTT. Translating it yields CASSIGVDPWTGELFF.

This clonotype is labeled medium-sized (0.01 to 0.1%). The chain has TRBV29-1 and TRBJ2-3; 12 bases align to TRBD2. The V segment lost 7 bases and the J segment 3 bases; nucleotides outside the gene matches: 5. The germline V gene has CDR1 SQVTM and CDR2 ANQGSEA. The CDR3 extends over 14 amino acids. CDR3 coding DNA: TGCAGCGGACGACTAGCGGGAGATACAGATACGCAGTATTTT. This codes for CSGRLAGDTDTQYF.

This clonotype appeared many times. This chain joins TRBV6-1 and TRBJ2-2; the D is unclear. The V gene's germline CDR1 is MNHNS and CDR2 SASEGT. V lost 4 bases and J 1 base, leaving 13 bases between the germline ends. The CDR3 is made up of 16 amino acids. The CDR3 DNA sequence: TGTGCCAGCAGTGTTTCCCGCGGCGGGAACACCGGGGAGCTGTTTTTT. As protein: CASSVSRGGNTGELFF.

Ten or more counts support this clonotype. CDR3 DNA: TGTGCCAGCAGCCACCCGGGAGATCGGGACACAGATACGCAGTATTTT. It yields the protein CASSHPGDRDTDTQYF. V is TRBV14 and J is TRBJ2-3; tentatively, D is TRBD2 (6 bases). Looked up from germline, CDR1 is SGHDN and CDR2 is FVKESK. Trimming left V 3 bases short and J 2 bases short, with 15 bases between. This CDR3 has 16 residues.

Many counts were recorded for this clonotype. J is TRBJ2-1 and V is TRBV19; no clear D gene. Germline CDR1 is LNHDA and CDR2 is SQIVND (reference sequence). Trimming pared 5 bases from V and 7 bases from J, leaving 9 bases between. The CDR3 contains 12 residues. The DNA for the CDR3 is TGTGCCAGTAGTGTTCTAGGAAATGAGCAGTTCTTC. Amino acids: CASSVLGNEQFF.

Ten or more counts support this clonotype. This sequence joins TRBV24-1 and TRBJ2-5; 7 bases line up with TRBD1. Germline trimming cut 0 bases from V and 3 bases from J; bases unmatched to any gene: 6. The germline V gene has CDR1 KGHDR and CDR2 SFDVKD. This CDR3 has 16 residues. The DNA of the CDR3 is TGTGCCACCAGTGATTTGCGGGACAGAGAAAAAGAGACCCAGTACTTC. As protein: CATSDLRDREKETQYF.

This clonotype occurred many times. The chain carries TRBV29-1 and TRBJ2-2; no clear D. Per germline, CDR1 SQVTM and CDR2 ANQGSEA. The CDR3 consists of 14 residues. V gave up 4 bases and J gave up 4 bases, with 13 bases separating them. CDR3 sequence reads: CSVGGGSGTGELFF. The CDR3 nucleotides are TGCAGCGTTGGGGGTGGATCGGGCACCGGGGAGCTGTTTTTT.

This clonotype was counted ten times or more. V and J are TRBV11-3 and TRBJ2-1; 11 bases are a match to TRBD2. The CDR3 length is 17 residues. Germline lookup yields CDR1 SGHNT and CDR2 YENEEA. Trimming removed 5 bases from V and 3 bases from J; junction bases left unmatched: 9. CDR3 region: CASSPQTSGDFYNEQFF. The CDR3 coding sequence is TGTGCCAGCAGCCCGCAGACTAGCGGGGATTTCTACAATGAGCAGTTCTTC.

Concerning this clonotype: One base away lies a much larger clone, so this may be a sequencing read error. The chain employs TRBV6-5 and TRBJ2-7; no firm D call. CDR1 and CDR2 from the germline V gene are MNHEY and SVGAGI. The CDR3 extends over 13 amino acids. CDR3 in DNA: TGTGCCAGCGGTTACGGCCTCTCCTACGAGCAGTACTTC. This encodes CASGYGLSYEQYF.

This clonotype appeared many times. The chain has TRBV7-8 and TRBJ2-7; D perhaps matches TRBD2 (6 bases). This CDR3 has 15 residues. CDR1 is SGHVS, CDR2 FQNEAQ, per germline. V was pared by 1 base and J by 6 bases, with 16 bases between. The CDR3 region has the DNA TGTGCCAGCAGCTTAGGCCGGGACTTGCGATCCGAGCAGTACTTC. Translation gives CASSLGRDLRSEQYF.

The genes are TRBV20-1 and TRBJ2-7, with D perhaps matching TRBD1 (6 bases). Per germline, CDR1 DFQATT and CDR2 SNEGSKA (reference sequence). This CDR3 has 14 amino acids. V was pared by 4 bases and J by 2 bases, with 15 bases between. The CDR3 protein is CSATFRQETYEQYF. CDR3 DNA sequence: TGCAGTGCTACCTTCAGACAGGAGACCTACGAGCAGTACTTC.

In its sample, this clonotype was seen many times. The gene calls are TRBV11-2 and TRBJ2-1; 9 bases match TRBD2. The CDR3 is 16 amino acids. The ends lost 5 bases at V and 5 bases at J; junction bases unmatched: 10. Germline values: CDR1 SGHAT, CDR2 FQNNGV. The CDR3 DNA reads TGTGCCAGCAGCCCAGGGGGACTAGCCGTGGACAATGAGCAGTTCTTC. Its protein is CASSPGGLAVDNEQFF.

This clonotype was counted ten times or more. The chain uses TRBV5-1 and TRBJ2-3; D is uncertain. Trimming cost V 7 bases and J 0 bases, with 9 bases left between them. From germline, CDR1 is SGHRS and CDR2 YFSETQ. This CDR3 contains 13 residues. The CDR3 bases are TGCGCCAGCGCCGAAATAAGCACAGATACGCAGTATTTT. Its translation is CASAEISTDTQYF.

The sample holds many counts of this clonotype. This chain uses TRBV5-8 with TRBJ2-7, with TRBD2 identical over 8 bases. Trimming at V came to 1 base and at J to 3 bases, leaving 9 bases not matched to a gene. The CDR3 length is 16 residues. CDR1 is SGHTS and CDR2 is YDEGEE in the germline V gene. CDR3 loop: CASSLKVGSGIYEQYF. In nucleotides, the CDR3 is TGTGCCAGCAGCTTGAAGGTCGGTAGCGGGATCTACGAGCAGTACTTC.

The table lists this clonotype with many counts. The chain links TRBV25-1 to TRBJ1-1; 8 nucleotides line up with TRBD1. CDR3 size: 13 residues. Germline CDR1 reads MGHDK; CDR2 reads SYGVNS. Trimming at V came to 4 bases and at J to 5 bases, leaving 3 bases not matched to a gene. CDR3 DNA sequence: TGTGCCAGCAGTGGGACAGGGATTACTGAAGCTTTCTTT. This encodes CASSGTGITEAFF.

This clonotype was seen repeatedly, ten times or more. This chain links TRBV5-1 with TRBJ2-1, with 10 bases fitting TRBD2. The CDR3 spans 15 residues. The V segment lost 2 bases and the J segment 4 bases; nucleotides outside the gene matches: 3. Looked up from germline, CDR1 is SGHRS and CDR2 is YFSETQ. As DNA, the CDR3 is TGCGCCAGCAGCTTTAGGACTAGCGGATACAATGAGCAGTTCTTC. This translates into CASSFRTSGYNEQFF.

The sample holds many counts of this clonotype. The rearrangement uses TRBV14 and TRBJ1-3; D is perhaps TRBD1 (6 bases). Germline CDR1 is SGHDN and CDR2 is FVKESK. The CDR3 sequence is 14 residues long. V was shortened by 4 bases and J by 4 bases, with 11 bases between the two germline ends. CDR3 nucleotide sequence: TGTGCCAGCAGCCCGGGACATGGAGGAAACACCATATATTTT. Protein: CASSPGHGGNTIYF. The full variable domain, its missing parts supplied by reference TRBV14 and TRBJ1-3, is EAGVTQFPSHSVIEKGQTVTLRCDPISGHDNLYWYRRVMGKEIKFLLHFVKESKQDESGMPNNRFLAERTGGTYSTLKVQPAELEDSGVYFCASSPGHGGNTIYFGEGSWLTVV.